Below are 29 T cell receptor beta chains sequenced from a single sample in a study of blood T cell repertoires in COVID-19. The data were produced by immunoSEQ multiplex PCR, yet TCRdb's version contains in-frame clones alone and is incomplete. Found here are tens of thousands of clones, 85% to 90% of them singletons; the top ten hold about 12%. The specimen sequenced was peripheral blood. The receptors come from a man between 65 and 85 years old with active COVID-19.

The gene calls are TRBV7-7 and TRBJ2-2; unclear D gene. Germline-derived CDR1 and CDR2 are SSHAT and FNYEAQ (reference sequence). V was pared by 1 base and J by 0 bases, with 6 bases between. The CDR3 is made up of 15 amino acids. CDR3 in DNA: TGTGCCAGCAGCTTAGAGCTAGCGAACACCGGGGAGCTGTTTTTT. Its translation is CASSLELANTGELFF.

The chain uses TRBV6-5 and TRBJ2-7; 8 bases agree with TRBD2. This CDR3 is built from 15 residues. The V gene's germline CDR1 is MNHEY and CDR2 SVGAGI. V trimming: 6 bases; J trimming: 7 bases; junction bases outside the gene matches: 14. The DNA of the CDR3 is TGTGCCAGCAGCCCCGAAGTCAGCGGGAGTGAGGAGCAGTACTTC. Protein sequence: CASSPEVSGSEEQYF.

This clone appeared a single time. CDR3 sequence reads: CASSGRTGFYEQYF. The CDR3 nucleotides read TGTGCCAGCAGCGGGAGGACAGGGTTCTACGAGCAGTACTTC. The gene calls are TRBV7-2 and TRBJ2-7; the match to TRBD1 covers 8 bases. Losses at the gene ends were 5 bases for V and 3 bases for J; bases not matched to a gene: 6. Germline V gene lookup returns CDR1 SGHTA and CDR2 FQGNSA. This CDR3 is 14 amino acids long.

This rearrangement joins TRBV6-2 or TRBV6-3 to TRBJ2-2; 8 positions match TRBD2. Germline V gene lookup returns CDR1 MNHEY and CDR2 SVGEGT. Trimming at V came to 7 bases and at J to 0 bases, leaving 10 bases not matched to a gene. The CDR3 contains 17 residues. The CDR3 sequence: CASNPGGGNANTGELFF. DNA of the CDR3: TGTGCCAGCAACCCGGGAGGGGGTAACGCGAACACCGGGGAGCTGTTTTTT.

The chain uses TRBV5-1 and TRBJ1-3, with 7 bases identical to TRBD1. V lost 4 bases, J lost 2 bases, and 3 bases stayed unmatched. Germline assignment: CDR1 SGHRS and CDR2 YFSETQ. The CDR3 contains 14 residues. CDR3 amino acids: CASSADRAGNTIYF. CDR3 DNA: TGCGCCAGCAGCGCTGACAGGGCTGGAAACACCATATATTTT. Using reference TRBV5-1 and TRBJ1-3 for the parts outside the CDR3, the full variable domain is KAGVTQTPRYLIKTRGQQVTLSCSPISGHRSVSWYQQTPGQGLQFLFEYFSETQRNKGNFPGRFSGRQFSNSRSEMNVSTLELGDSALYLCASSADRAGNTIYFGEGSWLTVV.

This chain joins TRBV30 and TRBJ2-1; 12 bases fit TRBD2. The CDR3 sequence is 20 residues long. V lost 0 bases, J lost 1 base, and 13 bases stayed unmatched. The V gene's germline CDR1 is GTSNPN and CDR2 SVGIG (reference sequence). The CDR3 DNA reads TGTGCCTGGAGTGTACCTAGGCTAGCGGGAGGGCTTCGGTCCTACAATGAGCAGTTCTTC. This codes for CAWSVPRLAGGLRSYNEQFF.

This clone has only one observation. The chain couples TRBV7-2 to TRBJ2-7, with D perhaps matching TRBD2 (6 bases). Trimming took off 7 bases at V and 3 bases at J, with 16 bases between the two ends. The germline gives CDR1 SGHTA, CDR2 FQGNSA. CDR3 length: 14 residues. CDR3 residues: CASTLGGNYYEQYF. CDR3 bases: TGTGCCAGCACCCTCGGAGGGAACTACTACGAGCAGTACTTC.

This chain joins TRBV5-1 and TRBJ1-6, with 8 bases identical to TRBD1. CDR3 size: 14 residues. V shed 7 bases and J 11 bases; nucleotides not matched to a gene: 11. The germline V gene encodes CDR1 SGHRS and CDR2 YFSETQ. The chain's CDR3 is CASEEGTGAAPLHF. CDR3 coding DNA: TGCGCCAGCGAGGAGGGGACAGGCGCCGCACCCCTCCACTTT. Complete variable domain (other parts from reference TRBV5-1 and TRBJ1-6): KAGVTQTPRYLIKTRGQQVTLSCSPISGHRSVSWYQQTPGQGLQFLFEYFSETQRNKGNFPGRFSGRQFSNSRSEMNVSTLELGDSALYLCASEEGTGAAPLHFGNGTRLTVT.

The rearrangement uses TRBV18 and TRBJ1-5; 7 nucleotides agree with TRBD1. The CDR3 totals 14 residues. V lost 4 bases and J lost 7; bases outside the gene matches: 7. The germline V gene encodes CDR1 KGHSH and CDR2 LQKENI. The CDR3 nucleotides read TGTGCCAGCTCACTACGGTCAGGGGGACAGCCCCAGCATTTT. The encoded protein is CASSLRSGGQPQHF.

This chain uses TRBV28 with TRBJ1-2; D gene ambiguous. V dropped 2 bases and J dropped 5 bases, with 12 bases sitting between them. CDR3 length: 14 residues. Germline V gene lookup returns CDR1 MDHEN and CDR2 SYDVKM. In DNA form, the CDR3 reads TGTGCCAGCAGTTTACCAGTACTATCGTATGGCTACACCTTC. It codes for CASSLPVLSYGYTF.

This chain's CDR3 is CASSTGSQPQHF. The CDR3 DNA reads TGTGCCAGCAGTACAGGGAGTCAGCCCCAGCATTTT. V and J are TRBV6-5 and TRBJ1-5, with D possibly TRBD1 on 6 matching bases. Trimming took off 5 bases at V and 6 bases at J, with 8 bases between the two ends. The germline CDR1 and CDR2 sequences are MNHEY and SVGAGI. The CDR3 extends over 12 amino acids.

V is TRBV2 and J is TRBJ1-5, with D perhaps matching TRBD1 (5 bases). Trimming left V 3 bases short and J 7 bases short, with 10 bases between. The length of the CDR3 is 13 residues. CDR1 and CDR2 (germline): SNHLY, FYNNEI. CDR3 sequence (DNA): TGTGCCAGCAGTGACAGGGCCTTCCAGCCCCAGCATTTT. Translation: CASSDRAFQPQHF.

The V call is TRBV6-5, the J call TRBJ1-3; 7 nucleotides line up with TRBD1. Per germline, CDR1 MNHEY and CDR2 SVGAGI. V was pared by 7 bases and J by 4 bases, with 4 bases of the junction left unmatched. CDR3 length: 13 amino acids. The CDR3: CASISGQGNTIYF. CDR3 in DNA: TGTGCCAGCATCTCGGGACAGGGAAACACCATATATTTT.

This clone was counted once. The CDR3 loop is CASSQGFQAGNTIYF. The CDR3 DNA follows: TGCGCCAGCAGCCAAGGTTTCCAGGCTGGAAACACCATATATTTT. The gene calls are TRBV4-3 and TRBJ1-3, with D unresolved. Trimming pared 1 base from V and 2 bases from J, leaving 9 bases between. Germline CDR1 LGHNA, CDR2 YSLEER. The CDR3 is made up of 15 amino acids.

The CDR3 sequence: CASSLATGILNTEAFF. In DNA form, the CDR3 reads TGTGCCAGCAGCTTAGCGACAGGGATCTTGAACACTGAAGCTTTCTTT. V and J are TRBV7-8 and TRBJ1-1, with 7 bases matching TRBD1. The CDR3 loop spans 16 amino acids. Trimming cost V 0 bases and J 0 bases; bases outside gene matches: 4. CDR1 and CDR2 (germline): SGHVS, FQNEAQ. Together with reference TRBV7-8 and TRBJ1-1, the CDR3 gives the full variable domain: GAGVSQSPRYKVAKRGQDVALRCDPISGHVSLFWYQQALGQGPEFLTYFQNEAQLDKSGLPSDRFFAERPEGSVSTLKIQRTQQEDSAVYLCASSLATGILNTEAFFGQGTRLTVV.

V and J are TRBV7-9 and TRBJ2-5; no clear D gene. Germline V CDR1 and CDR2: SEHNR, FQNEAQ (reference sequence). Trimming pared 6 bases from V and 3 bases from J, leaving 11 bases between. This CDR3 is built from 13 residues. CDR3 nucleotides: TGTGCCAGCAGATCCGGGTCAGAAGAGACCCAGTACTTC. Translated, it gives CASRSGSEETQYF.

The chain uses TRBV5-6 and TRBJ2-2; D gene uncertain. Germline V gene data show CDR1 as SGHDT and CDR2 as YYEEEE. V lost 1 base and J lost 5, with 6 bases in between. The CDR3 loop spans 13 amino acids. The DNA of the CDR3 is TGTGCCAGCAGCTTGACAGTTACCGGGGAGCTGTTTTTT. It translates to CASSLTVTGELFF.

This chain joins TRBV29-1 and TRBJ1-1; D is unresolved. Trimming shortened V by 7 bases and J by 3 bases, and 12 bases separated the two germline ends. Germline assignment: CDR1 SQVTM and CDR2 ANQGSEA. This CDR3 spans 12 amino acids. The CDR3, as DNA: TGCAGCGCCGCGGGATTTTACACTGAAGCTTTCTTT. It specifies CSAAGFYTEAFF.

This chain connects TRBV5-1 to TRBJ2-1; 7 positions match TRBD2. The CDR3 has 15 residues. In germline, CDR1 is SGHRS, CDR2 YFSETQ. V lost 4 bases to trimming and J lost 0 bases; unmatched junction nucleotides: 4. The CDR3 DNA follows: TGCGCCAGCAGCCCGACGGGGGGCTCCTACAATGAGCAGTTCTTC. Protein sequence: CASSPTGGSYNEQFF.

The chain recombines TRBV28 with TRBJ2-1; D possibly corresponds to TRBD2 (6 bases). This CDR3 contains 10 residues. V was pared by 7 bases and J by 11 bases, with 9 bases between. Germline V gene sequence: CDR1 MDHEN, CDR2 SYDVKM. This CDR3 reads CASTGGKQFF. CDR3 in DNA: TGTGCCAGCACAGGAGGGAAGCAGTTCTTC.

V usage is TRBV30 and J usage is TRBJ2-7; 7 bases fit TRBD1. CDR1 and CDR2 (germline): GTSNPN, SVGIG (reference sequence). With V trimmed by 6 bases and J by 2 bases, 10 bases remained unmatched. The CDR3 contains 14 residues. The CDR3 coding sequence is TGTGCCTGCCAGAGACCCGGGACAGCCTACGAGCAGTACTTC. It yields the protein CACQRPGTAYEQYF.

This rearrangement joins TRBV2 to TRBJ2-1; possible D gene TRBD1, 5 bases. V dropped 4 bases and J dropped 0 bases, with 10 bases sitting between them. Germline V gene lookup returns CDR1 SNHLY and CDR2 FYNNEI. This CDR3 has 15 residues. CDR3 amino acids: CASSVQGSSYNEQFF. CDR3 nucleotide sequence: TGTGCCAGCAGTGTGCAGGGAAGCTCCTACAATGAGCAGTTCTTC.

This clone showed up just once. The rearrangement joins TRBV10-2 to TRBJ2-7; 9 nucleotides agree with TRBD2. The CDR3 covers 16 residues. Germline V CDR1 and CDR2: WSHSY, SAAADI. V gave up 3 bases and J gave up 1 base; unmatched junction bases: 7. The CDR3 sequence: CASSDLAGYGSYEQYF. In nucleotides, the CDR3 is TGCGCCAGCAGTGATCTAGCGGGATATGGTTCCTACGAGCAGTACTTC.

V and J are TRBV7-3 and TRBJ2-2; D unclear. Per germline, CDR1 SGHTA and CDR2 FQGTGA. V dropped 2 bases and J dropped 0 bases, with 4 bases sitting between them. The CDR3 has 14 residues. The CDR3 DNA sequence: TGTGCCAGCAGCTTAGACTCGAACACCGGGGAGCTGTTTTTT. Protein sequence: CASSLDSNTGELFF.

The sample holds a few counts of this clone. The J gene is TRBJ2-7, the V gene TRBV7-6; the D gene is possibly TRBD2 (6 bases). Trimming took off 0 bases at V and 3 bases at J, with 24 bases between the two ends. From germline, CDR1 is SGHVS and CDR2 FNYEAQ. The CDR3 is 19 amino acids. The CDR3 sequence is CASSLALPTFPGLNYEQYF. The CDR3, as DNA: TGTGCCAGCAGCTTAGCCCTCCCCACATTCCCGGGACTTAACTACGAGCAGTACTTC.

The rearrangement uses TRBV18 and TRBJ1-2; a possible D gene is TRBD1 (5 bases). CDR3 length equals 14 residues. The germline V gene encodes CDR1 KGHSH and CDR2 LQKENI. Between the trimmed V and J ends, which lost 3 bases and 4 bases, there was a span of 12 bases. The CDR3 loop is CASSPSTEPYGYTF. The CDR3 bases are TGTGCCAGCTCACCCTCGACAGAACCCTATGGCTACACCTTC.

J is TRBJ1-6 and V is TRBV3-1 (or the pseudogene TRBV3-2); no definite D call. The CDR3 has 14 residues. V was shortened by 2 bases and J by 4 bases, with 6 bases between the two germline ends. CDR1 is LGHDT and CDR2 is YNNKEL in the germline V gene (reference sequence). The CDR3 loop reads CASSQPQYNSPLHF. In nucleotides, the CDR3 is TGTGCCAGCAGCCAACCACAGTATAATTCACCCCTCCACTTT.

J is TRBJ2-7 and V is TRBV27, with a possible D match to TRBD2 (5 bases). The V end was cut by 3 bases, the J end by 5 bases, with 11 bases between. The CDR3 consists of 13 residues. Germline CDR1 reads MNHEY; CDR2 reads SMNVEV (reference sequence). This CDR3 is CASSFSRRDEQYF. In nucleotides, the CDR3 is TGTGCCAGCAGTTTCTCGAGGCGGGACGAGCAGTACTTC.

This clone was found once. V gene TRBV6-1 combines with J gene TRBJ2-3, with 8 bases lining up with TRBD1. V gave up 2 bases and J gave up 2 bases; unmatched junction bases: 3. The germline gives CDR1 MNHNS, CDR2 SASEGT. The CDR3 runs to 15 residues. For the CDR3, the DNA is TGTGCCAGCAGTGAACGGGACAGGACCACAGATACGCAGTATTTT. Translating gives CASSERDRTTDTQYF.